What follows is one T cell receptor beta chain and its context. Its antigen is unknown. Germline is not matched at one junction end, which may reflect a read error. The CDR3 sequence is 16 residues long. Germline CDR1 and CDR2: SGHAT and FQNNGV. These data belong to a study of tumor-infiltrating lymphocytes in primary liver carcinoma. Study-wide results and limits: Relative to blood, tumors carried a significantly larger fraction of the repertoire in their top 250 clones (p = 0.039).

Researchers generated TCR beta cDNA from about 0.5 ug of total RNA, relying on a constant-region primer. Investigators got TCR beta libraries out of three nested multiplex PCR rounds, done with slightly modified ARM-PCR. The two initial PCR rounds, roughly 11 cycles each, used TRBV1-TRBV30 forward and C-beta reverse primers. One entry per CDR3 protein, called by TCRdb with MiXCR from the multiplex PCR reads. The sample contains roughly 22,000 distinct CDR3 sequences, around 82% of which appear only once. Co-extraction yielded RNA and DNA from about 20-30 mg of unsorted bulk tissue. Sequencing input: liver tumor tissue from sampling region 2. Subset meaning: tumor region T2, inferior pole. The chain joins TRBV11-2 to TRBJ2-3, with D possibly being TRBD1 or TRBD2 (6 bases each). The TCR sequence derives from a woman in her 30s with primary liver carcinoma and hepatitis B virus infection. This CDR3 is CASSCKGGLSTDTQYF. For the CDR3, the DNA is TGTGCCAGTAGTTGCAAGGGGGGCCTAAGCACTGATACGCAGTATTTT.